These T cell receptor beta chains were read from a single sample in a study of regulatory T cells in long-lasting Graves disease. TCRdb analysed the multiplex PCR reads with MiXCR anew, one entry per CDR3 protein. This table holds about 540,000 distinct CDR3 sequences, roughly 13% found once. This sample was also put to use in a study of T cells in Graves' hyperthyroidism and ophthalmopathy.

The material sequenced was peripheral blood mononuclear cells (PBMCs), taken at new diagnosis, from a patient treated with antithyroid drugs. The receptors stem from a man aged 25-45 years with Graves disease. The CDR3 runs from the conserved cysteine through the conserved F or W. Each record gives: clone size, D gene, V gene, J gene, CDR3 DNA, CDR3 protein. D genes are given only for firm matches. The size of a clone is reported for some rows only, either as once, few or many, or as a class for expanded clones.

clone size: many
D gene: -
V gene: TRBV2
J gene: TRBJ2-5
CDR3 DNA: TGTGCCAGCAGGATGGAGGCGGGGGCACAAGAGACCCAGTACTTC
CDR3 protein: CASRMEAGAQETQYF

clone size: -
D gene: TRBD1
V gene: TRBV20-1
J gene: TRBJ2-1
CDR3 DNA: TGCAGCGCAGGGGGTACTATCTCCTACAATGAGCAGTTCTTC
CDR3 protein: CSAGGTISYNEQFF

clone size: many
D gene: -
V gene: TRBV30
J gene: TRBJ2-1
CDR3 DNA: TGTGCCTGGACCTGGTTGAGCTCCTACAATGAGCAGTTCTTC
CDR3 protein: CAWTWLSSYNEQFF

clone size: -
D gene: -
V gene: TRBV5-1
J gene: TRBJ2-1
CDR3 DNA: TGCGCCAGCAGCTTGGCGCTCCCCGGCAATGAGCAGTTCTTC
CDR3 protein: CASSLALPGNEQFF

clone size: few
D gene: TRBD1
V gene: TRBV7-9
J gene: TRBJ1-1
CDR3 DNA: TGTGCCAGCCTCGGGAGACAGGGGGGCTTGAACACTGAAGCTTTCTTT
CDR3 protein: CASLGRQGGLNTEAFF

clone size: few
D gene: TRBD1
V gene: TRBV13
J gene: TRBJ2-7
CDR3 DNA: TGTGCCAGCAGCTTAGAGGCAGGGGGCTCTCGGTTCGAGCAGTACTTC
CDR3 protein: CASSLEAGGSRFEQYF

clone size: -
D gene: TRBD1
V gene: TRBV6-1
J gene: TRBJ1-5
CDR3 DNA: TGTGCCAGCAGTGAAGCCCTAGGACAGGGGTACCAGCCCCAGCATTTT
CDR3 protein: CASSEALGQGYQPQHF

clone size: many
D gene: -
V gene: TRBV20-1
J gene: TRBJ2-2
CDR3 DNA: TGCAGTGCTAGGGGAAGGGCGAACACCGGGGAGCTGTTTTTT
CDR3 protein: CSARGRANTGELFF

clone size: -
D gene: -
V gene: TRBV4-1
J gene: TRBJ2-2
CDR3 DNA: TGCGCCAGCAGCCAAGTCTTCGGGGAGCTGTTTTTT
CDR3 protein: CASSQVFGELFF

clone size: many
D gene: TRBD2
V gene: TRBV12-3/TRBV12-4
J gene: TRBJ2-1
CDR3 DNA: TGTGCCAGCAGTCGTGAATCGGGCGGGAGGAACAATGAGCAGTTCTTC
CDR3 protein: CASSRESGGRNNEQFF

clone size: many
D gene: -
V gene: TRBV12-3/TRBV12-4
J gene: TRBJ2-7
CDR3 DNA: TGTGCCAGCTCAAGCCGGGACACCACCTACGAGCAGTACTTC
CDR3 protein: CASSSRDTTYEQYF

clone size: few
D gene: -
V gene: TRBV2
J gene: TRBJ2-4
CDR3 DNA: TGTGCCAGCAGTGAAAATCCCAGGTGGGGAATAGCCAAAAACATTCAGTACTTC
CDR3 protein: CASSENPRWGIAKNIQYF

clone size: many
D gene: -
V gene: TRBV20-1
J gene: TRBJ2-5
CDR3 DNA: TGCAGTGCTCCACTCATACAAGAGACCCAGTACTTC
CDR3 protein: CSAPLIQETQYF

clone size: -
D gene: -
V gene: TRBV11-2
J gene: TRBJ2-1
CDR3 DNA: TGTGCCAGCGGAGTTAGTTACAATGAGCAGTTCTTC
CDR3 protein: CASGVSYNEQFF

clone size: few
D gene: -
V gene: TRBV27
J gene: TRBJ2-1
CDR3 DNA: TGTGCCAGCAGTTTTTCTGCCTACAATGAGCAGTTCTTC
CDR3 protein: CASSFSAYNEQFF

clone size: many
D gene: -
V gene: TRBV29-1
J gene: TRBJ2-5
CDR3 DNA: TGCAGCGTTGTGGTGGGACCAGGGAAAGAGACCCAGTACTTC
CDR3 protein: CSVVVGPGKETQYF

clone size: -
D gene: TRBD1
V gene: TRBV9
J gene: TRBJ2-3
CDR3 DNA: TGTGCCAGCAGCCCCAGGGGGACCGGCACAGATACGCAGTATTTT
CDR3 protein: CASSPRGTGTDTQYF

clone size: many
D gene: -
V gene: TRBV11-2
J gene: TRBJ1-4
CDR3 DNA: TGTGCCAGCAGCGGGGGGTACGAAAAACTGTTTTTT
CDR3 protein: CASSGGYEKLFF

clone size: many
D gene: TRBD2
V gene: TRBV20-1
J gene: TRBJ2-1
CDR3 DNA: TGCAGTGCTTCCCGGACTAGCGGGGGGTGGTTCTTC
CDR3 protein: CSASRTSGGWFF

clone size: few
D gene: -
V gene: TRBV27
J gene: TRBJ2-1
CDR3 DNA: TGTGCCAGCAGTTCGTGGACTTCTCCCTCCTACAATGAGCAGTTCTTC
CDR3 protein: CASSSWTSPSYNEQFF

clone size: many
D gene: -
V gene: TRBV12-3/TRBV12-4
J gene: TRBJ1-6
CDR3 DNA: TGTGCCAGCAGCGCTCACCGCAGGGGTAGTTCACCCCTCCACTTT
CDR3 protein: CASSAHRRGSSPLHF

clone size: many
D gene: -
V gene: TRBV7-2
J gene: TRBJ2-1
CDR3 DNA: TGTGCCAGCAGCTTGGGCAGGGAGTACAATGAGCAGTTCTTC
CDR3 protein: CASSLGREYNEQFF

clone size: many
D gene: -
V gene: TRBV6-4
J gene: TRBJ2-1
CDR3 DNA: TGTGCCAGCAGTGGCGACGGCACCTACAATGAGCAGTTCTTC
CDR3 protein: CASSGDGTYNEQFF

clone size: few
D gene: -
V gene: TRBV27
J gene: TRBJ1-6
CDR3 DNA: TGTGCCAGCAGGTCCTCCTATAATTCACCCCTCCACTTT
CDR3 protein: CASRSSYNSPLHF

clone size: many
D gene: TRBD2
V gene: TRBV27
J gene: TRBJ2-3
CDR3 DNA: TGTGCCAGCAGTCGGGACTACAGTTTCACAGATACGCAGTATTTT
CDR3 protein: CASSRDYSFTDTQYF

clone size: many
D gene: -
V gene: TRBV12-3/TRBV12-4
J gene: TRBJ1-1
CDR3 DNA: TGTGCCAGCACCGCGACAGGGAACACTGAAGCTTTCTTT
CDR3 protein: CASTATGNTEAFF

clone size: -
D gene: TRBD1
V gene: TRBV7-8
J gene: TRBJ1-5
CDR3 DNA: TGTGCCAGCAGCGACGTGAGGGGACAGGGGAATCAGCCCCAGCATTTT
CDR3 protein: CASSDVRGQGNQPQHF

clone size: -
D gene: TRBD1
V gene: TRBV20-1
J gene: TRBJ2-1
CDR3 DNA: TGCAGTGCTAGCGGGACAGGGGGCCAGAGCTCCTACAATGAGCAGTTCTTC
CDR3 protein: CSASGTGGQSSYNEQFF

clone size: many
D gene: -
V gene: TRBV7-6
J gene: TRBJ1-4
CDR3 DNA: TGTGCCAGCAGCGGTTGGGCAGGCGGAAATGAAAAACTGTTTTTT
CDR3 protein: CASSGWAGGNEKLFF

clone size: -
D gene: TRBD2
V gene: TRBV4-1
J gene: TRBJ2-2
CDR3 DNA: TGCGCCAGCAGCCAAGGAGCGGGAGGGTTGGCCGGGGAGCTGTTTTTT
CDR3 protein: CASSQGAGGLAGELFF

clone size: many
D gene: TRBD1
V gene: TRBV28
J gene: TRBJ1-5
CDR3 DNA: TGTGCCAGCAGTTCCCCCACAGGGGAGAATCAGCCCCAGCATTTT
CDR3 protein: CASSSPTGENQPQHF

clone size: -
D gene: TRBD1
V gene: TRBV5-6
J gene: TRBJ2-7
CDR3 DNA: TGTGCCAGCAGCCCGACCGGGACAGGGAGGTACGAGCAGTACTTC
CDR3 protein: CASSPTGTGRYEQYF

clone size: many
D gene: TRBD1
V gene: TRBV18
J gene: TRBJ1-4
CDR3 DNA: TGTGCCAGCTCACCAGGACAGGCTAATGAAAAACTGTTTTTT
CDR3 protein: CASSPGQANEKLFF

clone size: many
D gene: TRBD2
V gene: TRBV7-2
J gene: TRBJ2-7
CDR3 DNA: TGTGCCAGCAGCTTGTTTAGCGGGGAATCCCTCTCCTACGAGCAGTACTTC
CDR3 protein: CASSLFSGESLSYEQYF

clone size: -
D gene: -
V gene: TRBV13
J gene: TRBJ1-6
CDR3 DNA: TGTGCCAGCAGCTTAGGTGTGGGGGCTCCCAAGCGGTCACCCCTCCACTTT
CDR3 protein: CASSLGVGAPKRSPLHF

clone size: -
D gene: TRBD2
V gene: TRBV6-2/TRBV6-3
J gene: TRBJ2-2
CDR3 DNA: TGTGCCAGCAGTGAGTTAGCGGGAGGGCCCGGGGAGCTGTTTTTT
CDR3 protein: CASSELAGGPGELFF

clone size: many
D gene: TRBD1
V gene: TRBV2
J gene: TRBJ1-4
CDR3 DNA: TGTGCCAGCAGTGGGGACAGGGGGGAAGAAAAACTGTTTTTT
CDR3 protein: CASSGDRGEEKLFF

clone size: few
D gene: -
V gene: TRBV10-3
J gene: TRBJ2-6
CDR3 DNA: TGTGCCATCGGCTCAGGGGGGGGCTCTGGGGCCAACGTCCTGACTTTC
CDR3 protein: CAIGSGGGSGANVLTF

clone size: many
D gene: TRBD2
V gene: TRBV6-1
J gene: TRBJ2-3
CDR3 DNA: TGTGCCAGCAGGACCCTCCGGGAGGGAGGAGATACGCAGTATTTT
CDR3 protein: CASRTLREGGDTQYF

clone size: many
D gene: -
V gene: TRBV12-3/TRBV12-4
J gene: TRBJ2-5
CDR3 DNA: TGTGCCAGCGGACCCGGGTTTCAAGAGACCCAGTACTTC
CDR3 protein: CASGPGFQETQYF

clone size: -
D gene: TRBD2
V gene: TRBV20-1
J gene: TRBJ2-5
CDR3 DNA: TGCAGTGCTAGAGGACTAGCGGGCTCTCAAGAGACCCAGTACTTC
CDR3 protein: CSARGLAGSQETQYF

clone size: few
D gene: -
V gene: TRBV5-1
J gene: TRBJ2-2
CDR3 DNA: TGCGCCAGCAGCTTGTTTCGAGCGCCGAACACCGGGGAGCTGTTTTTT
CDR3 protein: CASSLFRAPNTGELFF

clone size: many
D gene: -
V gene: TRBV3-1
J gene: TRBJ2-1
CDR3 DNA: TGTGCCAGCAGCCTCGGAGGAGCGGGTGAGCAGTTCTTC
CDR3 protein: CASSLGGAGEQFF

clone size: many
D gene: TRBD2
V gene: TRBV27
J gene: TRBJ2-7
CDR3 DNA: TGTGCCAGCAGTCCCCTAGGAGCGGGAGAGTCCCTCGAGCAGTACTTC
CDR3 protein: CASSPLGAGESLEQYF

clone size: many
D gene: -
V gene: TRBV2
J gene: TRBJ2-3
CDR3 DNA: TGTGCCACACGGACAGCCGACGGAGATACGCAGTATTTT
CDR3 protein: CATRTADGDTQYF